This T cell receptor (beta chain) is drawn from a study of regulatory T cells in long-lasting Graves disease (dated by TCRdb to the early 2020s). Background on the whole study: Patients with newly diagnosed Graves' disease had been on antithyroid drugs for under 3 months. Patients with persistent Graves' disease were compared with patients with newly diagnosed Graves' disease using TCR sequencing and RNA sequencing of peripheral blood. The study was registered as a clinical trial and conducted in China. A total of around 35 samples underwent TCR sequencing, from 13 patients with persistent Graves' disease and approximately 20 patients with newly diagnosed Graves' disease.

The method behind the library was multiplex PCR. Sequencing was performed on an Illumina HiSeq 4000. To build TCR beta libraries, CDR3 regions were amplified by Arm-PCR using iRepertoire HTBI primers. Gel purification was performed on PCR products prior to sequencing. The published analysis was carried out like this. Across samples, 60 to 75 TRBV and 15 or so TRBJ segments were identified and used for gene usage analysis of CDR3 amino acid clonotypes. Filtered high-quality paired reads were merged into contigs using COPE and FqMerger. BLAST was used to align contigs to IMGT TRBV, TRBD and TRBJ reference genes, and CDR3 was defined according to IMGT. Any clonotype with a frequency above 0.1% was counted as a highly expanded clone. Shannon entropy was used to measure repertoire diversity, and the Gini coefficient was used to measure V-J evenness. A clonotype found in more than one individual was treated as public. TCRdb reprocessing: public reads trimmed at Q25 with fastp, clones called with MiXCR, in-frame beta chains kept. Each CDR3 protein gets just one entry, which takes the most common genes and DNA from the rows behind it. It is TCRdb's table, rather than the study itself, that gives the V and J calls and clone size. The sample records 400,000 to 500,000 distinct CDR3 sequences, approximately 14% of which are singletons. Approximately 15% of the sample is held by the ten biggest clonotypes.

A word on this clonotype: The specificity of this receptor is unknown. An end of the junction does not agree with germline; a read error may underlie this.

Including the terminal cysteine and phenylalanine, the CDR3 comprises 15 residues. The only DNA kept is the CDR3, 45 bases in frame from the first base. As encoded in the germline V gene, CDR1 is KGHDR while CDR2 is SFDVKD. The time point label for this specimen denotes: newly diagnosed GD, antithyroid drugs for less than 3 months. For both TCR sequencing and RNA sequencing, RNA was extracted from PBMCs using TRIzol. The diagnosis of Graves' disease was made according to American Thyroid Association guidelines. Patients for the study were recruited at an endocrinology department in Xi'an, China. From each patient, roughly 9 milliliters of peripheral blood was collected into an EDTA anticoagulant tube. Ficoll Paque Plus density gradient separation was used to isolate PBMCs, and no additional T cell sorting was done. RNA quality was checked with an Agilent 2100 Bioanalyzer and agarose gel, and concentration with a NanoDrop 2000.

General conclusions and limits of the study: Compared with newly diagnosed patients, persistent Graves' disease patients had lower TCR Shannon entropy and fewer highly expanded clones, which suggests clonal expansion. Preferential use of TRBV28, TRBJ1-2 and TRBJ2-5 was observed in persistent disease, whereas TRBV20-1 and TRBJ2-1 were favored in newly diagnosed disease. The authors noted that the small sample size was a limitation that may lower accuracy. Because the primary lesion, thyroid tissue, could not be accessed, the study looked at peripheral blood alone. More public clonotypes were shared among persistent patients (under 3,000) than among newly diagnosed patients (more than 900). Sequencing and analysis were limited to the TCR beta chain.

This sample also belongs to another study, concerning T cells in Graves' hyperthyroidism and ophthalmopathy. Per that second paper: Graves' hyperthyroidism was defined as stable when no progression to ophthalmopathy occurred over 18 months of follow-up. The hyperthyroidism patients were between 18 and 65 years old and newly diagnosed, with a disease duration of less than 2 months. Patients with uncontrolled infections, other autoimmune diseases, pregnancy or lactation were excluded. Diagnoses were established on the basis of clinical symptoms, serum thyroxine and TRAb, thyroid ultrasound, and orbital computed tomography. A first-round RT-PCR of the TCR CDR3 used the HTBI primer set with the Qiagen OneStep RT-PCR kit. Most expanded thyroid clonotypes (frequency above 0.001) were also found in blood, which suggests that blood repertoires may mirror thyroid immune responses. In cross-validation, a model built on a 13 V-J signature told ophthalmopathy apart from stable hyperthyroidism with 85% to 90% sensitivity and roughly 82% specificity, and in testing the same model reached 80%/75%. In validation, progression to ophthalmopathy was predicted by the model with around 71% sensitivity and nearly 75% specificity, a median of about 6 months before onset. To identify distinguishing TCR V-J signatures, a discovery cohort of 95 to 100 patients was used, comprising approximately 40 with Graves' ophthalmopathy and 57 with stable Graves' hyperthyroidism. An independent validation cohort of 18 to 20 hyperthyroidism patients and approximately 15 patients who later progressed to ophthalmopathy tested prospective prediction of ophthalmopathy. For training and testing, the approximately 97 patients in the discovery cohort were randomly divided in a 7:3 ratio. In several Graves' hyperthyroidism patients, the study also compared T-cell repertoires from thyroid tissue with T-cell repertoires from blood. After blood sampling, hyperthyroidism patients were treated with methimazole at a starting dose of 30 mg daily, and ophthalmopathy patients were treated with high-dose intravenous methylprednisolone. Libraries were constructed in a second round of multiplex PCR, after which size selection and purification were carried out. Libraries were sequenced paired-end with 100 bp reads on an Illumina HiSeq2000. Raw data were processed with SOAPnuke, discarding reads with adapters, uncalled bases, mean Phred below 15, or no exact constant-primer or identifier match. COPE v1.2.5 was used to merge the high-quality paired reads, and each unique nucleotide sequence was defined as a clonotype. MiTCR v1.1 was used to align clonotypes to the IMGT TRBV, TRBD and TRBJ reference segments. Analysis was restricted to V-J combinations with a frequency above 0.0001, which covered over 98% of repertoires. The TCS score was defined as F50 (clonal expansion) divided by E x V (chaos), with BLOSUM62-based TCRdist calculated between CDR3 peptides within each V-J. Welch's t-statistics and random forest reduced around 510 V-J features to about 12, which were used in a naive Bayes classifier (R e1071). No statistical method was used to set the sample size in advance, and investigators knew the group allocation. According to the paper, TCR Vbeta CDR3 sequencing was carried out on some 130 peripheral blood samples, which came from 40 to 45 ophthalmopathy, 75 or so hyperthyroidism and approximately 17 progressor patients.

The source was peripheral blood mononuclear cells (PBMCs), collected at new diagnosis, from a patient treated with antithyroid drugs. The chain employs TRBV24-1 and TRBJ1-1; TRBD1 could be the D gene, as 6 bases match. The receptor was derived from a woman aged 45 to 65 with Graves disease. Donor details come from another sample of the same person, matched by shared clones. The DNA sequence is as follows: TGTGCCACCAGTGACACCGGGACAAGGGACACTGAAGCTTCCTTT. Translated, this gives CATSDTGTRDTEASF.